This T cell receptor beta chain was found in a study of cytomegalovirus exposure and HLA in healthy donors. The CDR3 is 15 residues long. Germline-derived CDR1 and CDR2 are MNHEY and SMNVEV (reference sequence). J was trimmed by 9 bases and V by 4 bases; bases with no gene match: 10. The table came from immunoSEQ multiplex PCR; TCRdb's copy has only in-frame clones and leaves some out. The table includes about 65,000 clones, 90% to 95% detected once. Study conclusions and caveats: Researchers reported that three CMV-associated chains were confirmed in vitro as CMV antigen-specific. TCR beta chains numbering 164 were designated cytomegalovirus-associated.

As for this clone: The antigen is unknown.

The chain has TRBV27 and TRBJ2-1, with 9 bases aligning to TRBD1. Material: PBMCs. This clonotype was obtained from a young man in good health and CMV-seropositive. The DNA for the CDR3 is TGTGCCAGCAGTTCGGCCGGGACAGGGACCACTGAGCAGTTCTTC. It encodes CASSSAGTGTTEQFF.